The TCR beta chain described here comes from a study of blood T cell repertoires in COVID-19 (dated by TCRdb to the early 2020s). Turning to the overall study: Samples covering the acute and convalescent phases of COVID-19 were provided by collaborators in the United States, Italy and Spain. Where available, HLA class I and class II types were taken from metadata supplied by the sample provider and were not determined by assay-based typing. Deeply sampled blood TCRbeta repertoires from subjects exposed to, actively infected with, or recovered from COVID-19 were included in the dataset. Nearly every sample came with metadata listing a de-identified subject ID, COVID-19 status, age in years and sex. The repertoires were released in a freely available public database intended as a resource for research on the immune response to SARS-CoV-2. The prospective study material was composed of cDNA or gDNA derived from T cells, B-cell-depleted T cells, or PBMCs. The samples were drawn from two sources: the first 160 participants of the ongoing ImmuneRACE study, and 1,200 or so subjects contributed by 6 global collaborators.

Looking up the germline V gene yields CDR1 SGHAT and CDR2 FQNNGV. There are 15 amino acids in the CDR3, from cysteine to phenylalanine inclusive. Just the 45-base CDR3 DNA is kept, in frame starting at base 1. For this chain, trimming is 5 bases at the V end and 6 bases at the J end, and the number of junction bases without a gene match is 10. This clone turned up a few times. The antigen it binds to is not known. No base qualities exist here, and no much larger clone lies one base off it. TCRbeta CDR3 regions were amplified from genomic DNA by means of the immunoSEQ Assay, a bias-controlled multiplex PCR. In the paper's pipeline: Nucleated cell counts per sample were estimated from amplification of reference gene primers within the assay. To quantify the absolute abundance of each unique TCRbeta CDR3 rearrangement, sequence reads were collapsed and filtered. For each sample, productive Simpson clonality was calculated as the square root of Simpson's diversity index across productive rearrangements. Held by TCRdb, this immuneACCESS table contains in-frame sequences only and omits some clones. Under half of the omission traces to an unresolved V gene where checked; the cause of the rest is unknown. V and J calls and clone size are copied from that table; D and trimming were computed from the DNA. Recorded for this sample are hundreds of thousands of clones; around 86% of them occurred a single time. The biggest ten clones account for 13% of the sample.

The paper as a whole reports these results and caveats: The quantity of clinical and demographic metadata differed by source and by participant and was supplied without curation.

Collaborating institutions collected whole blood in K2EDTA tubes following their own protocols. For TCRbeta analysis, collaborators shipped samples in one of three forms: frozen whole blood, isolated PBMCs, or DNA extracted from either of those sample types. What was sequenced was peripheral blood. In this chain, TRBV11-2 is recombined with TRBJ1-5; 7 central nucleotides agree with TRBD1. This receptor was obtained from a human donor in a cohort sampled during active COVID-19. For the CDR3, the sequence is CASSPTTGNGQPQHF. The bases are TGTGCCAGCAGCCCGACGACAGGGAATGGTCAGCCCCAGCATTTT.